Listed below are T cell receptor beta chains from one sample, sequenced in a study of blood T cell repertoires in COVID-19. The data were produced by immunoSEQ multiplex PCR, yet TCRdb's version contains in-frame clones alone and is incomplete. The sample has roughly 200,000 clones, 75% to 90% seen once; the top ten hold roughly 8%. Material: peripheral blood. The receptors stem from an elderly woman with COVID-19, enrolled during active disease. CDR3s include the opening cysteine and the closing phenylalanine or tryptophan. Fields, in order: D gene, V gene, J gene, clone size, CDR3 protein, CDR3 DNA. The D gene is left open where the match is weak. Clone size is stated in some rows and not others, as once, few, many or a class when expanded.

.	TRBV3-1/TRBV3-2	TRBJ2-5	.	CASKAGFGETQYF	TGTGCCAGCAAGGCGGGGTTCGGAGAGACCCAGTACTTC
.	TRBV4-3	TRBJ2-2	.	CASRVEEGTGELFF	TGCGCCAGTCGGGTTGAAGAGGGAACCGGGGAGCTGTTTTTT
TRBD1	TRBV18	TRBJ2-5	.	CASSWTGPQETQYF	TGTGCCAGCTCATGGACAGGGCCCCAAGAGACCCAGTACTTC
.	TRBV28	TRBJ2-5	.	CASTLRRPETQYF	TGTGCCAGCACGCTCAGGCGCCCGGAGACCCAGTACTTC
.	TRBV3-1/TRBV3-2	TRBJ1-1	.	CASSRRRGTPEAFF	TGTGCCAGCAGCCGTCGCAGGGGTACCCCTGAAGCTTTCTTT
.	TRBV10-3	TRBJ1-5	.	CAISRDIDSNQPQHF	TGTGCCATCAGCAGGGACATCGATAGCAATCAGCCCCAGCATTTT
.	TRBV18	TRBJ2-7	few	CASSPYAGPTYEQYF	TGTGCCAGCTCACCATACGCAGGGCCTACCTACGAGCAGTACTTC
TRBD1	TRBV6-6	TRBJ1-1	.	CASSSQGAYGNTEAFF	TGTGCCAGCAGTTCCCAGGGGGCTTACGGGAACACTGAAGCTTTCTTT
.	TRBV6-2/TRBV6-3	TRBJ1-5	.	CASSYSITRAGQPQHF	TGTGCCAGCAGTTACTCGATCACTAGGGCAGGACAGCCCCAGCATTTT
.	TRBV5-1	TRBJ2-1	.	CASSPGFIHNEQFF	TGCGCCAGCAGCCCCGGGTTTATCCACAATGAGCAGTTCTTC
TRBD2	TRBV7-9	TRBJ2-3	.	CASTSLRGGHTDTQYF	TGTGCCAGCACCTCCCTTCGGGGGGGCCACACAGATACGCAGTATTTT
TRBD1	TRBV4-3	TRBJ1-1	.	CASSQKLLTGKEAFF	TGCGCCAGCAGCCAGAAATTACTGACAGGGAAGGAAGCTTTCTTT
TRBD2	TRBV7-2	TRBJ2-3	once	CASSFGLGTDTQYF	TGTGCCAGCAGCTTCGGACTAGGCACAGATACGCAGTATTTT
.	TRBV12-3/TRBV12-4	TRBJ2-7	once	CASSHRDEQYF	TGTGCCAGCAGCCACAGAGACGAGCAGTACTTC
.	TRBV15	TRBJ1-5	.	CATSRDGQSRGQPQHF	TGTGCCACCAGCAGAGATGGACAATCTAGGGGTCAGCCCCAGCATTTT
.	TRBV6-5	TRBJ1-1	.	CASSYSGQTYTEAFF	TGTGCCAGCAGTTACTCTGGGCAGACGTACACTGAAGCTTTCTTT
TRBD1	TRBV19	TRBJ2-4	.	CASTSGQVKNIQYF	TGTGCCAGTACCTCGGGACAGGTTAAAAACATTCAGTACTTC
.	TRBV28	TRBJ1-2	.	CASRSGRGGGYGYTF	TGTGCCAGCAGAAGCGGCCGGGGGGGCGGCTATGGCTACACCTTC
TRBD1	TRBV5-8	TRBJ1-5	few	CASSFRQGAGAQPQHF	TGTGCCAGCAGCTTCCGACAGGGGGCCGGAGCTCAGCCCCAGCATTTT
.	TRBV5-1	TRBJ1-1	.	CASSLEGGITEAFF	TGCGCCAGCAGCTTGGAAGGGGGAATCACTGAAGCTTTCTTT
.	TRBV9	TRBJ1-2	.	CASSVGRGYGYTF	TGTGCCAGCAGCGTTGGAAGGGGGTATGGCTACACCTTC
.	TRBV5-1	TRBJ2-7	.	CASSPRGILDEQYF	TGCGCCAGCAGCCCCCGAGGGATACTGGACGAGCAGTACTTC
TRBD1	TRBV10-3	TRBJ1-6	.	CAVGTGGSDNSPLHF	TGTGCCGTCGGGACAGGGGGATCGGATAATTCACCCCTCCACTTT
TRBD2	TRBV11-3	TRBJ2-1	.	CASSPGLAGSYNEQFF	TGTGCCAGCAGCCCCGGACTAGCGGGTTCCTACAATGAGCAGTTCTTC
.	TRBV24-1	TRBJ2-2	few	CATSDPGVTGELFF	TGTGCCACCAGTGATCCCGGGGTAACCGGGGAGCTGTTTTTT
.	TRBV12-3/TRBV12-4	TRBJ2-5	once	CASSSGKTQYF	TGTGCCAGCAGTTCGGGAAAGACCCAGTACTTC
.	TRBV6-6	TRBJ1-1	.	CASSYSRGTEAFF	TGTGCCAGCAGTTACTCGAGAGGCACTGAAGCTTTCTTT
.	TRBV30	TRBJ1-6	once	CAWSVESPLHF	TGTGCCTGGAGTGTAGAGTCACCCCTCCACTTT
.	TRBV7-9	TRBJ1-2	.	CASSLEGERGYTF	TGTGCCAGCAGCTTAGAAGGGGAAAGGGGCTACACCTTC
.	TRBV30	TRBJ2-7	once	CAWSQAVYEQYF	TGTGCCTGGAGTCAGGCAGTCTACGAGCAGTACTTC
TRBD1	TRBV6-5	TRBJ2-7	.	CASRGTGTYEQYF	TGTGCCAGCAGGGGGACAGGTACCTACGAGCAGTACTTC
.	TRBV4-3	TRBJ2-3	once	CASSQDVGGISTDTQYF	TGCGCCAGCAGCCAAGATGTAGGCGGGATTAGCACAGATACGCAGTATTTT
TRBD2	TRBV5-1	TRBJ2-1	.	CASSYRTSGEWDEQFF	TGCGCCAGCAGCTACCGGACTAGCGGGGAATGGGATGAGCAGTTCTTC
.	TRBV5-1	TRBJ2-5	.	CASSLGRAGAQETQYF	TGCGCCAGCAGCTTGGGACGGGCAGGGGCCCAAGAGACCCAGTACTTC
.	TRBV5-1	TRBJ1-1	.	CASSPYGQLDTEAFF	TGCGCCAGCAGCCCCTATGGACAGCTTGACACTGAAGCTTTCTTT
.	TRBV7-2	TRBJ1-6	.	CASSLDSQNYNSPLHF	TGTGCCAGCAGCTTAGATTCCCAGAACTATAATTCACCCCTCCACTTT
.	TRBV25-1	TRBJ2-1	few	CASSASGLHQFF	TGTGCCAGCAGTGCCTCGGGACTTCACCAGTTCTTC